The next 10 T cell receptor beta chains were all read from a single sample in a study of blood T cell repertoires in COVID-19. Sequencing used immunoSEQ multiplex PCR; TCRdb keeps in-frame clones, though not all of them. The sample contains under 350,000 clones, about 88% of which appear only once. The specimen sequenced was PBMCs or T cells enriched from blood (not recorded which). These receptors were collected from a man in his 60s who had recovered from COVID-19.

The chain is built from TRBV6-1 and TRBJ2-2, with 9 bases lining up with TRBD2. This CDR3 has 15 amino acids. The ends lost 1 base at V and 6 bases at J; junction bases unmatched: 3. In germline, CDR1 is MNHNS, CDR2 SASEGT. The CDR3 region is CASSEVVAGAGELFF. The CDR3 region has the DNA TGTGCCAGCAGTGAAGTGGTAGCGGGGGCCGGGGAGCTGTTTTTT.

The chain links TRBV11-2 to TRBJ1-5; a possible D gene is TRBD1 (5 bases). The germline V and J ends were trimmed by 1 base and 6 bases, with 7 bases remaining between them. Germline V gene lookup returns CDR1 SGHAT and CDR2 FQNNGV. The CDR3 has 13 residues. CDR3 DNA sequence: TGTGCCAGCAGCTTAGCGGGGGGTCAGCCCCAGCATTTT. Translating gives CASSLAGGQPQHF.

The sample holds many counts of this clone. The chain combines TRBV29-1 with TRBJ1-1, with D perhaps matching TRBD1 (5 bases). The CDR3 consists of 14 residues. The V end lost 3 bases, the J end lost 3 bases, and 14 bases lay between the germline ends. CDR1 SQVTM and CDR2 ANQGSEA come from the germline V gene. Here the CDR3 reads CSVEGGVVDTEAFF. The CDR3 DNA sequence: TGCAGCGTTGAGGGGGGGGTTGTTGACACTGAAGCTTTCTTT.

This clone was seen only once. This chain links TRBV29-1 with TRBJ1-3; maybe TRBD1 (6 bases). The CDR3 covers 12 residues. Germline lookup yields CDR1 SQVTM and CDR2 ANQGSEA. The V gene lost 7 bases and the J gene lost 5 bases, with 12 bases spanning the gap. The CDR3 nucleotides are TGCAGCGCGAAGGACAGTCGAAACACCATATATTTT. This encodes CSAKDSRNTIYF. Supplemented by reference TRBV29-1 and TRBJ1-3, the full variable domain reads SAVISQKPSRDICQRGTSLTIQCQVDSQVTMMFWYRQQPGQSLTLIATANQGSEATYESGFVIDKFPISRPNLTFSTLTVSNMSPEDSSIYLCSAKDSRNTIYFGEGSWLTVV.

The chain links TRBV2 to TRBJ2-2; D is ambiguous. Germline-derived CDR1 and CDR2 are SNHLY and FYNNEI. V was pared by 4 bases and J by 1 base, with 10 bases between. This CDR3 is built from 15 residues. For the CDR3, the DNA is TGTGCCAGCAGTGGAGTTGCAGGGAACACCGGGGAGCTGTTTTTT. It translates to CASSGVAGNTGELFF. The full variable domain, completed using reference TRBV2 and TRBJ2-2, is EPEVTQTPSHQVTQMGQEVILRCVPISNHLYFYWYRQILGQKVEFLVSFYNNEISEKSEIFDDQFSVERPDGSNFTLKIRSTKLEDSAMYFCASSGVAGNTGELFFGEGSRLTVL.

This clone came up a few times. The rearrangement joins TRBV6-5 to TRBJ2-1; the D is unclear. The CDR3 runs 15 residues. Germline V lookup: CDR1 MNHEY, CDR2 SVGAGI. Trimming removed 0 bases at V and 7 bases at J, with 13 bases between. The CDR3 DNA follows: TGTGCCAGCAGTTACTCTCCTACGTTAGAAAATGAGCAGTTCTTC. It yields the protein CASSYSPTLENEQFF.

The V and J genes are TRBV7-2 and TRBJ1-3; possibly TRBD1 for D (5 bases). The V end lost 1 base, the J end lost 8 bases, and 9 bases lay between the germline ends. The CDR3 runs 13 residues. Germline CDR1 reads SGHTA; CDR2 reads FQGNSA. The CDR3: CASSLGRVDTIYF. The CDR3 DNA is TGTGCCAGCAGCTTAGGCAGGGTTGACACCATATATTTT.

The rearrangement joins TRBV5-1 to TRBJ2-3; TRBD2 matches at 15 bases. V lost 4 bases to trimming and J lost 0 bases; unmatched junction nucleotides: 3. This CDR3 spans 17 amino acids. Germline values: CDR1 SGHRS, CDR2 YFSETQ. The CDR3 here is CASSMGLAGGSTDTQYF. CDR3 in DNA: TGCGCCAGCAGCATGGGACTAGCGGGAGGTAGCACAGATACGCAGTATTTT.

This chain connects TRBV4-2 to TRBJ1-3, with TRBD1 matching over 10 bases. CDR3 length: 17 residues. Unmatched junction bases numbered 10, after V lost 4 bases and J lost 4 bases. Germline V gene data show CDR1 as LGHNA and CDR2 as YNFKEQ. The CDR3 loop is CASSLTGTGAYGNTIYF. In DNA form, the CDR3 reads TGTGCCAGCAGCCTAACCGGGACAGGGGCTTACGGAAACACCATATATTTT.

V usage is TRBV18 and J usage is TRBJ1-2, with TRBD1 matching 8 bases. V gave up 5 bases and J gave up 8 bases; unmatched junction bases: 7. Germline values: CDR1 KGHSH, CDR2 LQKENI. The CDR3 runs to 13 residues. CDR3 protein: CASSGGQGRGYTF. For the CDR3, the DNA is TGTGCCAGCTCAGGAGGACAGGGCAGGGGCTACACCTTC. Using reference TRBV18 and TRBJ1-2 for the parts outside the CDR3, the full variable domain is NAGVMQNPRHLVRRRGQEARLRCSPMKGHSHVYWYRQLPEEGLKFMVYLQKENIIDESGMPKERFSAEFPKEGPSILRIQQVVRGDSAAYFCASSGGQGRGYTFGSGTRLTVV.